What follows describes a single T cell receptor beta chain. Its antigen target is currently unknown. No much larger clone is present one base from it, and per-base qualities are unavailable. Explained via the paper, the treatment or condition label denotes: 19 received Ad26.COV2.S at low or high dose, single or two shots; a few received placebo; per-sample allocation not given. For vaccine and placebo recipients, the sequenced repertoires came from samples collected on day 63 after the first injection. In Cohort 1b, about two dozen adults aged 18-55 years were enrolled at a single site in Boston, USA, between 29 July and 7 August 2020. Ad26.COV2.S was a replication-incompetent adenovirus type 26 vector expressing a prefusion-stabilized SARS-CoV-2 spike protein from the original Wuhan strain. The junction shows trimming of 1 base on V and 7 bases on J, plus 10 bases between the germline ends. The CDR3 covers 13 residues, taking in both the cysteine and the phenylalanine. Just the 39-base CDR3 DNA is kept, in frame starting at base 1. Based on the germline V gene (reference sequence), the CDR1 and CDR2 sequences are SEHNR and FQNEAQ.

These data originate in a study of Ad26.COV2.S vaccination and SARS-CoV-2 variants (dated by TCRdb to the early 2020s). For the study in its entirety: Vaccine-arm donors were drawn from COV1001, a multicentre, randomized, double-blind, placebo-controlled phase I-IIa trial of Ad26.COV2.S in healthy adults. The TCR-sequenced set comprised approximately 32 samples: some 20 Ad26.COV2.S vaccine recipients, 5 placebo recipients and 8 SARS-CoV-2 convalescent individuals. Participants in the trial were split at random into five groups of five each, receiving low-dose or high-dose Ad26.COV2.S once or twice, or else placebo on both occasions. Blinding of investigators to trial group allocation was maintained during experiments and outcome assessment. Ad26.COV2.S was administered intramuscularly at 5 x 10^10 or 1 x 10^11 viral particles, either as a single shot or as two shots given 56 days apart. Sequencing of the TCRbeta repertoire served to evaluate the specificity and breadth of SARS-CoV-2-reactive T cell receptors following Ad26.COV2.S vaccination. General findings and caveats noted by the study authors: Non-spike TCR breadth was comparable between vaccine and placebo recipients, consistent with the vaccine containing only spike. The authors noted that total T cell responses may have been underestimated by the TCR breadth and depth analyses. After vaccination, substantial breadth of spike-specific CD8+ and CD4+ T cell responses was reported. Comparing responses between vaccine doses or regimens was not something the study was powered to do. Higher spike-specific TCR breadth was observed in Ad26.COV2.S recipients than in placebo recipients (P = 0.0014).

TCRbeta CDR3 regions were sequenced with the immunoSEQ Assay. After extraction, genomic DNA underwent amplification by bias-controlled multiplex PCR, followed by high-throughput sequencing. The published analysis was carried out like this. Collapsing and filtering of sequences were performed to quantify the absolute abundance of each unique TCRbeta CDR3 region. T cell fraction was estimated by normalizing TCRbeta template counts to usable DNA, which was measured by amplifying reference genes present in all nucleated cells. Repertoire TCRs were annotated as SARS-CoV-2-specific when V gene, CDR3 amino acid sequence and J gene were exactly matched to a known reactive TCR set. MIRA supplied the reference SARS-CoV-2 TCR set, which was filtered for enrichment in COVID-19-positive ImmuneCODE repertoires so that public or cross-reactive TCRs were removed. Using the MIRA antigens, annotated TCRs were further analysed by specific ORF or by position within an ORF. Breadth was defined as annotated unique rearrangements over total unique productive rearrangements; depth was the summed frequency of those rearrangements. Two-sided Wilcoxon rank-sum tests were applied when comparing TCR breadth between groups. This immuneACCESS table, as held by TCRdb, lists in-frame sequences with V and J called but not all clones. Of the missing ones, under half trace to an unresolved V gene in checked studies; the others have no known cause. That table supplies the V and J calls and clone size; D and trimming were determined from the DNA. Across this sample there are roughly 510,000 clones, with around 88% seen only once. Around 13% of the sample rests with the top ten.

The receptor comes from a person between 18 and 59 years old who received the Ad26.COV2.S COVID-19 vaccine or a placebo. Recombination connected TRBV7-9 to TRBJ1-2; the best D guess is TRBD1, with 5 bases matching. Sequenced material: peripheral blood, taken in a trial of Ad26.COV2.S vaccine versus placebo. CDR3 reads: CASSLVSGGGYTF. The sequence in DNA is TGTGCCAGCAGCTTAGTCTCGGGGGGTGGCTACACCTTC.